These 18 T cell receptor beta chains originate from one sample sequenced in a study of technical replicates of blood from a few donors. Clones were read by immunoSEQ multiplex PCR, and TCRdb kept only the in-frame ones, dropping some. The data show 65,000 to 95,000 clones, with roughly 98% seen just once and approximately 0.14% held by the top ten. The sequenced sample was T cells isolated from PBMCs. These receptors came from a human donor in good health.

The chain combines TRBV11-3 with TRBJ2-7, with D possibly being TRBD1 (5 bases). Germline V gene lookup returns CDR1 SGHNT and CDR2 YENEEA. This CDR3 is built from 14 residues. Deletions cut 3 bases from V and 0 bases from J, with 9 bases between. CDR3 sequence: CASSFQGSSYEQYF. The CDR3 DNA sequence: TGTGCCAGCAGCTTTCAGGGTAGCTCCTACGAGCAGTACTTC.

The rearrangement links TRBV27 to TRBJ1-1; 7 bases fit TRBD1. Germline V gives CDR1 MNHEY, CDR2 SMNVEV (reference sequence). V lost 5 bases to trimming and J lost 3 bases; unmatched junction nucleotides: 6. The CDR3 runs to 14 residues. DNA for the CDR3: TGTGCCAGCAGTACCACAGGGGCTCACACTGAAGCTTTCTTT. Its translation: CASSTTGAHTEAFF.

The chain couples TRBV11-2 to TRBJ2-7, with 10 bases aligning to TRBD1. Germline values: CDR1 SGHAT, CDR2 FQNNGV. The junction had 6 bases not matched to a gene; V was cut back by 6 bases and J by 4 bases. This CDR3 contains 14 residues. The CDR3 reads CASRSQDRGYEQYF. In nucleotides, the CDR3 is TGTGCCAGCAGAAGTCAGGACAGGGGGTACGAGCAGTACTTC.

CDR3 in amino acids: CAWGGSSGNTIYF. CDR3 nucleotide sequence: TGTGCCTGGGGAGGTTCCTCTGGAAACACCATATATTTT. This chain joins TRBV30 and TRBJ1-3; unclear D gene. Germline assignment: CDR1 GTSNPN and CDR2 SVGIG (reference sequence). The V end was cut by 5 bases, the J end by 0 bases, with 8 bases between. The CDR3 has 13 amino acids.

The CDR3 DNA is TGTGCCAGCAGCTTAGGCCCCAGCTCCCAGAGGTCCTTGAACATTCAGTACTTC. This encodes CASSLGPSSQRSLNIQYF. V and J are TRBV11-2 and TRBJ2-4; D unresolved. This CDR3 comprises 18 residues. Germline CDR1 and CDR2: SGHAT and FQNNGV. Trimming cost V 1 base and J 7 bases, with 23 bases left between them.

In this sample, this clone turned up once. This rearrangement joins TRBV19 to TRBJ2-3; TRBD2 is a possible D gene (6 bases). V was pared by 1 base and J by 2 bases, with 10 bases between. The CDR3 sequence is 15 residues long. Germline CDR1 and CDR2: LNHDA and SQIVND (reference sequence). The CDR3 reads CASSIGPGVTDTQYF. The CDR3 region has the DNA TGTGCCAGTAGTATAGGGCCGGGGGTCACAGATACGCAGTATTTT.

The chain uses TRBV9 and TRBJ2-7; 9 positions match TRBD1. Germline V gene lookup returns CDR1 SGDLS and CDR2 YYNGEE. CDR3 length: 17 residues. The trim removed 2 bases at V and 3 bases at J, leaving 12 bases unmatched. CDR3 DNA sequence: TGTGCCAGCAGCGTCCGCGGATCCGGGACAGGGTTCTACGAGCAGTACTTC. Translating gives CASSVRGSGTGFYEQYF.

The chain links TRBV4-1 to TRBJ1-1, with D possibly being TRBD1 (6 bases). Trimming took off 4 bases at V and 3 bases at J, with 15 bases between the two ends. The CDR3 is made up of 15 amino acids. The germline CDR1 and CDR2 sequences are MGHRA and YSYEKL. The CDR3 spells CASSLLHRDHTEAFF. The CDR3 bases are TGCGCCAGCAGCCTACTCCACAGGGACCACACTGAAGCTTTCTTT.

V is TRBV6-1 and J is TRBJ2-7; 7 bases are shared with TRBD1. Germline-derived CDR1 and CDR2 are MNHNS and SASEGT. This CDR3 has 14 amino acids. J gave up 0 bases and V 10 bases, and 9 bases lay outside the gene matches. The CDR3 spells CATGKGQPSYEQYF. The CDR3 DNA sequence: TGTGCCACCGGAAAGGGACAGCCCTCCTACGAGCAGTACTTC.

The rearrangement joins TRBV5-1 to TRBJ2-6, with TRBD1 matching over 9 bases. The V gene's germline CDR1 is SGHRS and CDR2 YFSETQ. The CDR3 extends over 21 amino acids. J lost 2 bases, V lost 7 bases, and 22 bases had no gene match. CDR3 nucleotides: TGCGCCAGCGGCGTACTACAGGGGGCGCGAGGTTTGGATACTGGGGCCAACGTCCTGACTTTC. Its protein is CASGVLQGARGLDTGANVLTF.

This chain joins TRBV10-1 and TRBJ2-7, with a tentative D call TRBD2 (5 bases). From germline, CDR1 is WNHNN and CDR2 SYGVQD (reference sequence). The CDR3 loop spans 13 amino acids. V was trimmed by 2 bases and J by 3 bases, leaving 8 bases between them. The CDR3 DNA sequence: TGCGCCAGCAGTGAGGGGAGTTACTACGAGCAGTACTTC. Its protein is CASSEGSYYEQYF.

The V and J genes are TRBV6-1 and TRBJ2-5; no clear D gene. The germline gives CDR1 MNHNS, CDR2 SASEGT. This CDR3 comprises 14 residues. V lost 1 base and J lost 2, with 8 bases in between. CDR3 residues: CASSEGARQETQYF. CDR3 nucleotides: TGTGCCAGCAGTGAAGGTGCCAGACAAGAGACCCAGTACTTC.

V usage is TRBV5-1 and J usage is TRBJ2-1, with unresolved D. Germline values: CDR1 SGHRS, CDR2 YFSETQ. CDR3 length: 11 amino acids. V shed 2 bases and J shed 9 bases, with 6 bases lying between them. This CDR3 is CASSFEVEQFF. CDR3 sequence (DNA): TGCGCCAGCAGCTTCGAGGTTGAGCAGTTCTTC.

V gene TRBV6-1 combines with J gene TRBJ1-6; TRBD1 is a possible D gene (5 bases). V lost 0 bases and J lost 13, with 19 bases in between. The CDR3 has 16 residues. Per germline, CDR1 MNHNS and CDR2 SASEGT. The CDR3 region has the DNA TGTGCCAGCAGTGAAGCGTGGGGCCGGCCCGGGTTTCCCCTCCACTTT. Protein product: CASSEAWGRPGFPLHF.

The chain recombines TRBV30 with TRBJ2-1, with a weak D call TRBD2 (5 bases). The CDR3 length is 13 residues. The V end was cut by 3 bases, the J end by 4 bases, with 10 bases between. Germline loops: CDR1 GTSNPN, CDR2 SVGIG (reference sequence). The CDR3 region is CAWRDGVYNEQFF. CDR3 in DNA: TGTGCCTGGAGAGACGGGGTTTACAATGAGCAGTTCTTC.

The CDR3 bases are TGCAGCGTTGAAGAAAGGGTGTCACTAGCGGCCTACAATGAGCAGTTCTTC. Translating it yields CSVEERVSLAAYNEQFF. V gene TRBV29-1 combines with J gene TRBJ2-1, with 8 bases lining up with TRBD2. Per germline, CDR1 SQVTM and CDR2 ANQGSEA. J was trimmed by 2 bases and V by 0 bases; bases with no gene match: 9. The CDR3 sequence is 17 residues long.

The rearrangement joins TRBV5-4 to TRBJ2-7; D might be TRBD2 (5 bases). The CDR3 loop spans 18 amino acids. V was pared by 0 bases and J by 3 bases, with 22 bases between. The V gene's germline CDR1 is SGHNT and CDR2 YYREEE (reference sequence). DNA of the CDR3: TGTGCCAGCAGCTTGGAAGGTTCGGCAGGCGGAGAGGGCTACGAGCAGTACTTC. Encoded protein: CASSLEGSAGGEGYEQYF.

In its sample, this clone was seen once. The chain joins TRBV29-1 to TRBJ2-5, with D possibly being TRBD1 (5 bases). Germline-derived CDR1 and CDR2 are SQVTM and ANQGSEA. Trimming removed 5 bases at V and 2 bases at J, with 12 bases between. The CDR3 has 13 amino acids. The DNA for the CDR3 is TGCAGCGTTTTTCGTACAGGACAAGAGACCCAGTACTTC. Translation gives CSVFRTGQETQYF.